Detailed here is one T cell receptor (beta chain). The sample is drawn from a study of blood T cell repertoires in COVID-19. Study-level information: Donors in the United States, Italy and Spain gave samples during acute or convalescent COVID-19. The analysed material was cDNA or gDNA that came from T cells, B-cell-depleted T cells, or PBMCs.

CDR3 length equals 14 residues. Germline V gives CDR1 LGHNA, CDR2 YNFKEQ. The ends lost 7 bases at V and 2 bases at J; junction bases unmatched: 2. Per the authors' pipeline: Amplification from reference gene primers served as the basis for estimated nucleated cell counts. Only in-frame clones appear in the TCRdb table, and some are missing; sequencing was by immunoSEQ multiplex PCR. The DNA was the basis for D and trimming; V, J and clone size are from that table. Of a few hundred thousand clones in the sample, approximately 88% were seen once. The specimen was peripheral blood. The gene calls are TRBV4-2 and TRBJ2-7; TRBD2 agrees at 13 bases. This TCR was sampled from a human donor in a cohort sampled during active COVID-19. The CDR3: CASKGLAGAYEQYF. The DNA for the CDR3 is TGTGCCAGCAAAGGACTAGCGGGGGCCTACGAGCAGTACTTC.